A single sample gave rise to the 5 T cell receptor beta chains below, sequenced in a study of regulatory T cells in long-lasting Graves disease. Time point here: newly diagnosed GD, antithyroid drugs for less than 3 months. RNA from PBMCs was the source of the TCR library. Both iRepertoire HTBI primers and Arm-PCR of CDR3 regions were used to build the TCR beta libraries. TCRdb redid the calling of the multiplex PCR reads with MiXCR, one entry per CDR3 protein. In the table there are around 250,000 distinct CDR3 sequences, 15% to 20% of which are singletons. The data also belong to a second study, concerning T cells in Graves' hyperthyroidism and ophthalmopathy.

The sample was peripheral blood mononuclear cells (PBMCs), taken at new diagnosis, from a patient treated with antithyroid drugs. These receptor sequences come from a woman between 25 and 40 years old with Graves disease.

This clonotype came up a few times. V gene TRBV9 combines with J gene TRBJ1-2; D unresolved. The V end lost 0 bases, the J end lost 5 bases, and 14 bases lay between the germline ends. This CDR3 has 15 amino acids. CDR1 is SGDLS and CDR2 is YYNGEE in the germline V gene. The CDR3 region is CASSVDGTRRYGYTF. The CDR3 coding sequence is TGTGCCAGCAGCGTAGACGGCACCCGGAGGTATGGCTACACCTTC. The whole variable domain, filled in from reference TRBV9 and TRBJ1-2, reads DSGVTQTPKHLITATGQRVTLRCSPRSGDLSVYWYQQSLDQGLQFLIQYYNGEERAKGNILERFSAQQFPDLHSELNLSSLELGDSALYFCASSVDGTRRYGYTFGSGTRLTVV.

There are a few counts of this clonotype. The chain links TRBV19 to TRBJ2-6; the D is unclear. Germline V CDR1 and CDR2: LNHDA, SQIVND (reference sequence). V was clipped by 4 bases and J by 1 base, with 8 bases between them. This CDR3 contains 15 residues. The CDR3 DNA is TGTGCCAGTAGTACCGACGGGTCTGGGGCCAACGTCCTGACTTTC. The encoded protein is CASSTDGSGANVLTF.

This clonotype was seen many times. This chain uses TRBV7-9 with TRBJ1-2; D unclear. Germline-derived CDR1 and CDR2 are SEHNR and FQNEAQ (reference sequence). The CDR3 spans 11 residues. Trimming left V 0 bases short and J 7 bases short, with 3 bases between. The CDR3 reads CASSLASGYTF. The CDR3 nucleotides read TGTGCCAGCAGCTTAGCGAGTGGCTACACCTTC.

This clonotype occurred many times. In DNA form, the CDR3 reads TGTGCCAGCCCAACTCTTGACGCGAACACCGGGGAGCTGTTTTTT. Its protein product is CASPTLDANTGELFF. V is TRBV6-1 and J is TRBJ2-2, with unresolved D. This CDR3 contains 15 residues. Trimming stripped 8 bases from V and 0 bases from J, with 13 bases between. Germline values: CDR1 MNHNS, CDR2 SASEGT.

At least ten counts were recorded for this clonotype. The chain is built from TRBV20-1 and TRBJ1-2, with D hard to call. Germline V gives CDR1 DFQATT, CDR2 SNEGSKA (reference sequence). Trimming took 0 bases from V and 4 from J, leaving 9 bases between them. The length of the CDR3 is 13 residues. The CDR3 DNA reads TGCAGTGCTAGAGATGAGCACATCTATGGCTACACCTTC. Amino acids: CSARDEHIYGYTF.